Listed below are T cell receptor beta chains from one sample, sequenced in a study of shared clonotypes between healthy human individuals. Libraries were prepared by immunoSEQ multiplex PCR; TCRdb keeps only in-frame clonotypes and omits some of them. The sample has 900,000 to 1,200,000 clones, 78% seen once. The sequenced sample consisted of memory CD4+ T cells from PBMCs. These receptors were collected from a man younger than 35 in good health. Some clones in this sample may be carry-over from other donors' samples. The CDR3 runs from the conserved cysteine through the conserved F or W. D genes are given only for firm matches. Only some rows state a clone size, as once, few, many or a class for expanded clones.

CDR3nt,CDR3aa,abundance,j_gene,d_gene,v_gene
TGTGCCAGCACGGTCTCTAATGAAAAACTGTTTTTT,CASTVSNEKLFF,-,TRBJ1-4,-,TRBV6-1
TGTGCCATCGGTAGCGGGAGTGGGACCGGGGAGCTGTTTTTT,CAIGSGSGTGELFF,many,TRBJ2-2,TRBD2,TRBV10-3
TGTGCCAGCAGCGTGGATAGATGGAACACTGAAGCTTTCTTT,CASSVDRWNTEAFF,once,TRBJ1-1,-,TRBV2
TGTGCCAGCAGCTTATCAGGGGACATTCAGTACTTC,CASSLSGDIQYF,-,TRBJ2-4,-,TRBV7-9
TGTGCCAGCAGCCGCAGCAGTAGGACAGGGGGAAACACCATATATTTT,CASSRSSRTGGNTIYF,once,TRBJ1-3,TRBD1,TRBV4-2
TGTGCCAGCAGTCAAGGAAACACCATATATTTT,CASSQGNTIYF,-,TRBJ1-3,-,TRBV6-5
TGTGCCAGCAGATTACGACAGGGGGCTAAGTTCTTC,CASRLRQGAKFF,-,TRBJ2-1,TRBD1,TRBV28
TGTGCCAGCAGCGTGGAAACAAACACCGGGGAGCTGTTTTTT,CASSVETNTGELFF,-,TRBJ2-2,-,TRBV9
TGTGCCAGCAGTCAACAGGGCCAACCCCAGCATTTT,CASSQQGQPQHF,-,TRBJ1-5,-,TRBV6-6
TGTGCCAGCAGGACAAGTTACGAGCAGTACTTC,CASRTSYEQYF,-,TRBJ2-7,-,TRBV28
TGCAGCGTGACCCCCGGACAGATCTCCTACGAGCAGTACTTC,CSVTPGQISYEQYF,-,TRBJ2-7,-,TRBV29-1
TGTGCCAGCAGGAGCCTGGGAGCCTTGGGAACTAGCGGGAGCATCTACAATGAGCAGTTCTTC,CASRSLGALGTSGSIYNEQFF,-,TRBJ2-1,TRBD2,TRBV28
TGTGCCTGGGCCCTAGAGACCCAGTACTTC,CAWALETQYF,-,TRBJ2-5,-,TRBV30
TGTGCCAGCAGCGTCGCAGGGGGACGGAACACTGAAGCTTTCTTT,CASSVAGGRNTEAFF,-,TRBJ1-1,TRBD1,TRBV9
TGTGCCAGCAGCTCTCTGACAGGACTAGCGCCCTACGAGCAGTACTTC,CASSSLTGLAPYEQYF,-,TRBJ2-7,TRBD2,TRBV7-6
TGTGCCAGCAGCTTAGCGACAGGTGTGAACACTGAAGCTTTCTTT,CASSLATGVNTEAFF,once,TRBJ1-1,-,TRBV7-9
TGTGCCAGCAGTTCGCGCCGGGACAGGGATCAGCCCCAGCATTTT,CASSSRRDRDQPQHF,-,TRBJ1-5,TRBD1,TRBV27